This is a list of T cell receptor beta chains from one sample in a study of T-cell reconstitution after alpha-beta-depleted transplantation in children. TCRdb reprocessed the PCR reads with MiXCR, giving one entry per CDR3 protein. The sample records under 450,000 distinct CDR3 sequences, 15% to 20% being singletons. The material was PBMCs, mostly from graft donor cells, obtained 360 days after TCRalphabeta/CD19-depleted stem cell transplant. Every receptor here comes from a boy less than two years old who had a stem cell transplant for Wiskott-Aldrich syndrome, so the T cells may come from the graft donor. CDR3s include the opening cysteine and the closing phenylalanine or tryptophan. The D gene is left open where the match is weak. Some rows have no size entry. The others give once, few or many, or a class for an expanded clone.

cdr3_nt	cdr3_aa	d_call	clone_size	v_call	j_call
TGTGCCAGCACCGAGGGGGACCCCCGATCTGGAAACACCATATATTTT	CASTEGDPRSGNTIYF	-	-	TRBV2	TRBJ1-3
TGCGCCAGCAGCTTGGCCAAGACTAGCCTAGAGACCCAGTACTTC	CASSLAKTSLETQYF	TRBD2	few	TRBV5-1	TRBJ2-5
TGCGCCAGCAGCTTGGGAACCCTTCGGGAGGGGCAGTACGAGCAGTACTTC	CASSLGTLREGQYEQYF	TRBD2	few	TRBV5-1	TRBJ2-7
TGTGCCAGCAGCTCGACTCGTCTTGGGGGCGCGGACACTGAAGCTTTCTTT	CASSSTRLGGADTEAFF	-	many	TRBV5-6	TRBJ1-1
TGCGCCAGCAGCCAAGATGGACAGGGTTGGTATGGCTACACCTTC	CASSQDGQGWYGYTF	TRBD1	few	TRBV4-1	TRBJ1-2
TGCGCCAGCAGCTTCCGTGCCGGACGGGACACTGAAGCTTTCTTT	CASSFRAGRDTEAFF	-	-	TRBV5-1	TRBJ1-1
TGTGCCAGCAGCCCCTCAGGGGAAAACACCATATATTTT	CASSPSGENTIYF	-	few	TRBV21-1	TRBJ1-3
TGTGCCAGCAGTTTGGGTCTAAGGACCACGGACAATGAGCAGTTCTTC	CASSLGLRTTDNEQFF	-	-	TRBV12-3/TRBV12-4	TRBJ2-1
TGTGCCAGCACCCAACAGGGATTACGACAAGAGACCCAGTACTTC	CASTQQGLRQETQYF	-	-	TRBV2	TRBJ2-5
TGCAGTGCTATCTTGAGAAACTCCGGGACTAGCGGCAACGGGGAGCTGTTTTTT	CSAILRNSGTSGNGELFF	TRBD2	-	TRBV20-1	TRBJ2-2
TGCAGTGCTAGAGAGCCAGCGGGAGTGCGATACAATGAGCAGTTCTTC	CSAREPAGVRYNEQFF	TRBD2	few	TRBV20-1	TRBJ2-1
TGCGCCAGCAGCAAGGACATCTACAATGAGCAGTTCTTC	CASSKDIYNEQFF	-	-	TRBV5-1	TRBJ2-1
TGTGCCAGCAGCTCGGGACCACACGGCAATGAGCAGTTCTTC	CASSSGPHGNEQFF	-	few	TRBV7-2	TRBJ2-1
TGCGCCAGCAGCCAAGAAGGGACAACGAACACTGAAGCTTTCTTT	CASSQEGTTNTEAFF	-	few	TRBV4-1	TRBJ1-1
TGCAGCGGAATAGGAGGTCGAGGGAACCCCTGGGAGCAGTACTTC	CSGIGGRGNPWEQYF	-	-	TRBV29-1	TRBJ2-7
TGCAGTGCTAGCCCAAGGACTAGCCTGAACACCGGGGAGCTGTTTTTT	CSASPRTSLNTGELFF	TRBD2	-	TRBV20-1	TRBJ2-2
TGTGCCAGCAGTTTAGTTGGACCCAACACCGGGGAGCTGTTTTTT	CASSLVGPNTGELFF	-	many	TRBV12-3/TRBV12-4	TRBJ2-2
TGTGCCAGCAGAGCCACAGGGGCGCTACCGGAAGAGACCCAGTACTTC	CASRATGALPEETQYF	TRBD1	-	TRBV6-1	TRBJ2-5
TGTGCCAGCATAAATGGGGGCACCGGGGAGCTGTTTTTT	CASINGGTGELFF	-	few	TRBV2	TRBJ2-2
TGTGCCAGCAGTGATGCGGGGACAGGGGGCATGGCCTACGAGCAGTACTTC	CASSDAGTGGMAYEQYF	TRBD1	-	TRBV6-1	TRBJ2-7
TGTGCAAAAGGGACAGGGGGTGGGAATGAGCAGTTCTTC	CAKGTGGGNEQFF	-	once	TRBV12-2	TRBJ2-1
TGTGCCAGCAGTTCATTTCAGAGCCCCGGGGAGCTGTTTTTT	CASSSFQSPGELFF	-	few	TRBV27	TRBJ2-2
TGTGCCATCAGTGATTGGACGGACAGGGGAGGATCTGCTTTCTTT	CAISDWTDRGGSAFF	TRBD1	few	TRBV10-3	TRBJ1-1
TGTGCCAGCAGCTCGGGACTAGCCCAATCAGGGGAGCTGTTTTTT	CASSSGLAQSGELFF	TRBD2	-	TRBV11-2	TRBJ2-2
TGCAGTGCCCTAGCGGAGAGCTCCTACGAGCAGTACTTC	CSALAESSYEQYF	TRBD2	many	TRBV20-1	TRBJ2-7
TGCGCCAGCCGGGACACCATGCCAGCTTCGGCTGAAGCTTTCTTT	CASRDTMPASAEAFF	-	-	TRBV5-1	TRBJ1-1
TGTGCCAGTAGTACTAAAGGGGGAGTATCTCAAGAGACCCAGTACTTC	CASSTKGGVSQETQYF	-	few	TRBV19	TRBJ2-5
TGCAGCGTCGGGACAGGGGAAAAACTGTTTTTT	CSVGTGEKLFF	TRBD1	-	TRBV29-1	TRBJ1-4